This T cell receptor (beta chain) was captured in a study of blood T cell repertoires in COVID-19 (dated by TCRdb to the early 2020s). Describing the broader study: Collaborator samples came from the United States, Italy and Spain and covered acute and convalescent phases of COVID-19. The prospective study material was composed of cDNA or gDNA derived from T cells, B-cell-depleted T cells, or PBMCs. Subjects who had been exposed to COVID-19, were actively infected with it, or had recovered from it provided the deeply sampled blood TCRbeta repertoires that made up the dataset. The repertoires were released in a freely available public database meant as a resource for research on the immune response to SARS-CoV-2. Samples came from the ongoing ImmuneRACE study (first 160 participants) plus 1,254 subjects from 6 global collaborators. A de-identified subject ID, COVID-19 status, age in years and sex were almost always included in the sample metadata. Where HLA class I and class II types were available, the types were taken from metadata supplied by the sample provider, not from assay-based typing.

General findings and caveats noted by the study authors: Clinical and demographic metadata were provided uncurated, with the amount varying by source and participant.

Enrolling through a virtual design, the prospective study's participants ranged in age from roughly 18 to 89 years and lived across approximately 25 United States geographic areas. In the prospective study, participants were assigned to cohorts based on the clinical history participants reported in a screening survey and a study questionnaire. Recovered participants in ImmuneRACE Cohort 3 were defined as having two consecutive negative NP/OP PCR tests, clearance from a healthcare professional, or resolution of symptoms. Each participant in the prospective study had whole blood, serum and a nasopharyngeal or oropharyngeal swab collected by mobile phlebotomists. Participants in the prospective study had the option to provide additional blood draws and questionnaires over an approximately 2-month period. Blood samples from the prospective study were shipped frozen or at room temperature prior to DNA extraction.

TCRbeta CDR3 regions were amplified from genomic DNA using the immunoSEQ Assay, a bias-controlled multiplex PCR. The authors' analysis ran thus. The number of nucleated cells in each sample was estimated from the amplification of reference gene primers within the assay. To quantify the absolute abundance of each unique TCRbeta CDR3 rearrangement, sequence reads were collapsed and filtered. Productive Simpson clonality was computed per sample as the square root of Simpson's diversity index over productive rearrangements. TCRdb limited this immuneACCESS table to in-frame rearrangements with V and J called. A share of clones is missing; checked studies link under half to unresolved V genes, and the rest is unexplained. Clone size and V and J calls were adopted from that table, with D and trimming inferred from the DNA. The sample profile shows about 300,000 clones; 86% of them were found once. Of the sample, roughly 4.5% is held by the ten largest clones.

Note on this clone: Its specific antigen is unknown. No qualities accompany the bases; no much larger clone lies one base away.

The sequence was obtained from a man aged 30 to 39 who had recovered from COVID-19. Specimen: PBMCs or T cells enriched from blood (not recorded which).

The bases read TGTGCCAGCAGCTTTTCCGGGACAGGGACCTATGGCTACACCTTC. Its coded protein is CASSFSGTGTYGYTF. The chain is assembled from TRBV5-4 and TRBJ1-2, with 9 central nucleotides matching TRBD1. The CDR3 holds 15 amino acids from the cysteine to the phenylalanine. Only the CDR3 portion is preserved as DNA: 45 bases, with reading frame beginning at the first base. Unmatched junction bases come to 6, with V trimmed by 2 bases and J by 4 bases. CDR1 and CDR2, looked up from the germline V gene (reference sequence), are SGHNT and YYREEE. Supplemented by the reference TRBV5-4 and TRBJ1-2 proteins around the CDR3, the complete variable domain is ETGVTQSPTHLIKTRGQQVTLRCSSQSGHNTVSWYQQALGQGPQFIFQYYREEENGRGNFPPRFSGLQFPNYSSELNVNALELDDSALYLCASSFSGTGTYGYTFGSGTRLTVV.